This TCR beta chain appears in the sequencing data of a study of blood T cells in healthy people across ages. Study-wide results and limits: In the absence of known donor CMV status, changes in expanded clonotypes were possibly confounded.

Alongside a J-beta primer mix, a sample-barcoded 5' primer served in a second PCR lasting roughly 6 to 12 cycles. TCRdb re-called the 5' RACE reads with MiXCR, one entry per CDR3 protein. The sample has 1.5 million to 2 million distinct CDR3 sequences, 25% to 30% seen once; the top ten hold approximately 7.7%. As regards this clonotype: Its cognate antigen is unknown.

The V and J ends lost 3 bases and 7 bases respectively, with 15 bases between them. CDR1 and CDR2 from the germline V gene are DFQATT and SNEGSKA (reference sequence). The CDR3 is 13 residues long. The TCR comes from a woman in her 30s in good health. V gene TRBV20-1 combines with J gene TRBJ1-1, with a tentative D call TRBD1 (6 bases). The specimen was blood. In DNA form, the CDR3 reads TGCAGTGCTAGGGAGGGACAACCGGATGAAGCTTTCTTT. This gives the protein CSAREGQPDEAFF.